Included here is one T cell receptor beta chain sequence, with context. Data came from immunoSEQ multiplex PCR; TCRdb stores just in-frame clones and leaves some out. This sample yields around 200,000 clones, of which about 83% are seen a single time; 0.88% belongs to the top ten. The source of the sample is a study of blood T cell repertoires in COVID-19. V lost 4 bases and J 4 bases, leaving 15 bases between the germline ends. Germline-derived CDR1 and CDR2 are LGHDT and YNNKEL (reference sequence). This CDR3 has 15 residues. What was sequenced was peripheral blood. The chain carries TRBV3-1 (or the pseudogene TRBV3-2) and TRBJ2-3; D may be TRBD2 (5 bases). This receptor was identified in a woman in her late teens or twenties who had recovered from COVID-19. CDR3 sequence: CASSPRGGGPDTQYF. DNA for the CDR3: TGTGCCAGCAGCCCCCGCGGAGGTGGGCCAGATACGCAGTATTTT.